This passage covers 21 T cell receptor beta chains from one sample sequenced in a study of vaccination and CD4 T cells after COVID-19. MiXCR, run by TCRdb on the PCR reads, gives a single entry per CDR3 protein. The sample lists about 39,000 distinct CDR3 sequences, around 33% occurring once. Time point indicated: late sampling 161 to 241 days after vaccination in three convalescent patients. Here the sequenced sample was CD4+ T cells from blood, taken about 7 months after SARS-CoV-2 vaccination. The source is a human donor who had recovered from COVID-19.

The CDR3, as DNA: TGTGCCAGCAGTTGGACAGGGGTAAGGTACGAGCAGTACTTC. This gives the protein CASSWTGVRYEQYF. The gene calls are TRBV27 and TRBJ2-7; 9 nucleotides align to TRBD1. CDR1 and CDR2 from the germline V gene are MNHEY and SMNVEV (reference sequence). This CDR3 contains 14 residues. V was clipped by 4 bases and J by 4 bases; unmatched bases: 5.

This clonotype was detected a few times. This chain uses TRBV20-1 with TRBJ2-3; TRBD2 matches at 7 bases. The CDR3 is 15 amino acids. The J segment lost 0 bases and the V segment lost 4 bases, leaving 7 bases of the junction unmatched. CDR1 is DFQATT, CDR2 SNEGSKA, per germline (reference sequence). CDR3 protein: CSATKGGGSTDTQYF. The CDR3 nucleotides read TGCAGTGCTACGAAAGGCGGGGGTAGCACAGATACGCAGTATTTT.

This clonotype was found a few times. J is TRBJ2-5 and V is TRBV20-1; D possibly corresponds to TRBD2 (6 bases). Germline-derived CDR1 and CDR2 are DFQATT and SNEGSKA (reference sequence). The CDR3 is made up of 17 amino acids. V was shortened by 4 bases and J by 5 bases, with 26 bases between the two germline ends. The CDR3 nucleotides are TGCAGTGCTAATGGGGCTGGGGACTGGGGCCTAGCGGAGACCCAGTACTTC. Its translation: CSANGAGDWGLAETQYF.

This clonotype was detected many times. The rearrangement joins TRBV20-1 to TRBJ1-2; D remains ambiguous. This CDR3 has 12 amino acids. Looked up from germline, CDR1 is DFQATT and CDR2 is SNEGSKA (reference sequence). Trimming pared 3 bases from V and 0 bases from J, leaving 5 bases between. CDR3 protein: CSASVANYGYTF. CDR3 DNA: TGCAGTGCTAGTGTGGCTAACTATGGCTACACCTTC.

A few counts support this clonotype. The chain uses TRBV7-3 and TRBJ1-1; no reliable D call. There are 14 residues in the CDR3. The germline V and J ends were trimmed by 7 bases and 4 bases, with 16 bases remaining between them. Germline V gene lookup returns CDR1 SGHTA and CDR2 FQGTGA. CDR3 DNA sequence: TGTGCCAGCATCGTCGGACCTGGGAGCACTGAAGCTTTCTTT. Amino acid sequence: CASIVGPGSTEAFF. Full variable domain (rest looked up from reference TRBV7-3 and TRBJ1-1): GAGVSQTPSNKVTEKGKYVELRCDPISGHTALYWYRQSLGQGPEFLIYFQGTGAADDSGLPNDRFFAVRPEGSVSTLKIQRTERGDSAVYLCASIVGPGSTEAFFGQGTRLTVV.

The CDR3, as DNA: TGTGCCACCAGCAGAGGTATATCTAGGAAGCAGTACTTC. Amino acid sequence: CATSRGISRKQYF. V gene TRBV15 combines with J gene TRBJ2-7; D call uncertain. From germline, CDR1 is LNHNV and CDR2 YYDKDF (reference sequence). CDR3 length: 13 residues. V was clipped by 1 base and J by 8 bases, with 12 bases between them.

In this sample, this clonotype turned up a few times. This rearrangement joins TRBV15 to TRBJ2-7; TRBD1 matches at 9 bases. J was trimmed by 4 bases and V by 0 bases; bases with no gene match: 1. In germline, CDR1 is LNHNV, CDR2 YYDKDF (reference sequence). The CDR3 spans 14 residues. CDR3: CATSRDGQGYEQYF. In DNA, the CDR3 is TGTGCCACCAGCAGAGATGGACAGGGGTACGAGCAGTACTTC.

The chain employs TRBV24-1 and TRBJ2-2; D may correspond to TRBD1 or TRBD2 (6 bases each). The CDR3 is 14 amino acids. Germline values: CDR1 KGHDR, CDR2 SFDVKD. Trimming took 4 bases from V and 7 from J, leaving 12 bases between them. CDR3 in amino acids: CATSEQGLDGELFF. The CDR3 DNA follows: TGTGCCACCAGTGAACAGGGACTTGACGGGGAGCTGTTTTTT.

This chain connects TRBV6-1 to TRBJ2-7, with TRBD1 identical over 7 bases. The CDR3 is 14 residues long. Germline assignment: CDR1 MNHNS and CDR2 SASEGT. With 8 bases clipped from V and 5 bases from J, the junction kept 12 bases outside the gene matches. CDR3 DNA: TGTGCCAGCCATAACCCGACAGGGATTGACGAGCAGTACTTC. It is translated as CASHNPTGIDEQYF.

In this sample, this clonotype turned up a few times. This sequence joins TRBV6-2 or TRBV6-3 and TRBJ2-1, with D possibly matching TRBD1 (6 bases). This CDR3 contains 13 residues. V was pared by 5 bases and J by 6 bases, with 11 bases between. Germline V gene sequence: CDR1 MNHEY, CDR2 SVGEGT. The CDR3 coding sequence is TGTGCCAGCAGTGCAGGGGAATCCAATGAGCAGTTCTTC. Translating gives CASSAGESNEQFF.

This clonotype was seen only a few times. This chain links TRBV7-9 with TRBJ2-5; D is unclear. CDR1 and CDR2 from the germline V gene are SEHNR and FQNEAQ (reference sequence). Trimming shortened V by 3 bases and J by 1 base, and 3 bases separated the two germline ends. This CDR3 is 12 amino acids long. The CDR3 nucleotides read TGTGCCAGCAGCTTTAGCCAAGAGACCCAGTACTTC. Residues: CASSFSQETQYF.

The gene calls are TRBV10-3 and TRBJ2-7; no reliable D call. Trimming left V 2 bases short and J 2 bases short, with 4 bases between. The CDR3 spans 12 residues. Germline CDR1 is ENHRY and CDR2 is SYGVKD. CDR3 nucleotide sequence: TGTGCCATCAGTGAGGACACCTACGAGCAGTACTTC. Translation gives CAISEDTYEQYF.

The chain couples TRBV20-1 to TRBJ2-5; D not certain. V was shortened by 3 bases and J by 2 bases, with 7 bases between the two germline ends. Germline V lookup: CDR1 DFQATT, CDR2 SNEGSKA (reference sequence). This CDR3 contains 12 residues. This chain's CDR3 is CSARSIQETQYF. As DNA, the CDR3 is TGCAGTGCTAGGTCGATTCAAGAGACCCAGTACTTC.

This clonotype has just a few counts. The V gene is TRBV7-3, the J gene TRBJ2-1; D might be TRBD1 (6 bases). Germline V gene data show CDR1 as SGHTA and CDR2 as FQGTGA. This CDR3 has 17 amino acids. Trimming removed 2 bases at V and 0 bases at J, with 14 bases between. CDR3 coding DNA: TGTGCCAGCAGCTTATTGGGTAGGGGGTACTCCTACAATGAGCAGTTCTTC. It codes for CASSLLGRGYSYNEQFF.

A few counts support this clonotype. J is TRBJ2-5 and V is TRBV7-2; D is unresolved. CDR1 and CDR2 from the germline V gene are SGHTA and FQGNSA. Trimming left V 0 bases short and J 7 bases short, with 6 bases between. CDR3 size: 12 residues. The CDR3 nucleotides read TGTGCCAGCAGCTTAGCGAAAGGGACCCAGTACTTC. It translates to CASSLAKGTQYF.

This chain links TRBV6-2 or TRBV6-3 with TRBJ1-5, with D uncertain. The CDR3 covers 14 residues. The germline CDR1 and CDR2 sequences are MNHEY and SVGEGT. V was clipped by 7 bases and J by 7 bases, with 17 bases between them. The CDR3 DNA reads as TGTGCCAGCAACACATACCCAGATTGGCAGCCCCAGCATTTT. Translated: CASNTYPDWQPQHF.

The chain is built from TRBV12-3 or TRBV12-4 and TRBJ2-5; D may be TRBD2 (5 bases). The V and J ends lost 2 bases and 5 bases respectively, with 9 bases between them. This CDR3 has 13 amino acids. The CDR3 is CASSLIGGETQYF. The CDR3 DNA reads TGTGCCAGCAGTTTAATCGGCGGGGAGACCCAGTACTTC.

The rearrangement uses TRBV4-1 and TRBJ2-6; tentatively, D is TRBD2 (6 bases). The germline gives CDR1 MGHRA, CDR2 YSYEKL. Trimming removed 2 bases at V and 0 bases at J, with 14 bases between. The CDR3 is made up of 18 amino acids. Here the CDR3 DNA reads TGCGCCAGCAGCCAAAGGCTAGCGAGAAGCTCTGGGGCCAACGTCCTGACTTTC. Amino acid sequence: CASSQRLARSSGANVLTF.

V gene TRBV2 combines with J gene TRBJ2-5; TRBD1 agrees at 7 bases. With V trimmed by 7 bases and J by 5 bases, 13 bases remained unmatched. CDR3 length: 15 amino acids. From germline, CDR1 is SNHLY and CDR2 FYNNEI. As DNA, the CDR3 is TGTGCCAGCAACCAGGACAGGTTCGTGACGGAGACCCAGTACTTC. Amino acids: CASNQDRFVTETQYF.

This clonotype has only a few counts. V usage is TRBV20-1 and J usage is TRBJ2-7; no clear D gene. V dropped 1 base and J dropped 3 bases, with 7 bases sitting between them. The CDR3 is made up of 12 amino acids. CDR1 and CDR2 (germline): DFQATT, SNEGSKA (reference sequence). The CDR3 DNA follows: TGCAGTGCTAGAGGGACCGTCTACGAGCAGTACTTC. Its translation: CSARGTVYEQYF.

The chain uses TRBV18 and TRBJ2-5; 11 positions match TRBD2. Germline V gene lookup returns CDR1 KGHSH and CDR2 LQKENI. The CDR3 length is 18 residues. V dropped 6 bases and J dropped 0; count of bases not matched to a gene: 12. CDR3 region: CASSPNSGRAVDQETQYF. CDR3 coding DNA: TGTGCCAGCTCCCCGAATAGCGGGAGGGCCGTCGACCAAGAGACCCAGTACTTC.